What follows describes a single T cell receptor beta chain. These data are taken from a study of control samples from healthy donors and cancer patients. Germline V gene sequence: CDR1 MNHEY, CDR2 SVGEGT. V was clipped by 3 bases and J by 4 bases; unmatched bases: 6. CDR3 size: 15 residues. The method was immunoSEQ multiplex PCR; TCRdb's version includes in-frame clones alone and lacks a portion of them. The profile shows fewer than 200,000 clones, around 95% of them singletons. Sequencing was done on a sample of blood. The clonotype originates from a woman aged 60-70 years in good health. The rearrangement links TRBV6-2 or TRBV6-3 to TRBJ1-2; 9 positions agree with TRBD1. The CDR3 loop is CASSYWGTGIYGYTF. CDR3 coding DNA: TGTGCCAGCAGTTATTGGGGGACAGGGATCTATGGCTACACCTTC.